This T cell receptor beta chain was documented in a study of regulatory T cells in long-lasting Graves disease. Study results and caveats: Preferential use of TRBV28, TRBJ1-2 and TRBJ2-5 was seen in persistent disease. Thyroid tissue was not sampled; only peripheral blood was.

Construction of the TCR beta libraries employed iRepertoire HTBI primers in conjunction with Arm-PCR of CDR3 regions. Authors' analysis steps: Identified across the samples were fewer than 70 TRBV segments and more than twelve TRBJ segments. In TCRdb, the multiplex PCR reads were re-called with MiXCR into one record per CDR3 protein. TCRdb, not the authors, supplied the V and J calls. The profile shows some 340,000 distinct CDR3 sequences, more than 20% of them singletons. This CDR3 has 18 amino acids. CDR1 is SGHAT, CDR2 FQNNGV, per germline. V was clipped by 3 bases and J by 0 bases; unmatched bases: 12. This clonotype turned up a few times. Its antigen is undetermined. Regarding time point: persistent/refractory GD, antithyroid drugs over 5 years with positive TRAb. PBMC-extracted RNA yielded the TCR library.

This chain joins TRBV11-2 and TRBJ2-7; the match to TRBD2 covers 9 bases. This receptor was identified in a woman between 40 and 55 years old with Graves disease. The source material was peripheral blood mononuclear cells (PBMCs), sampled when the disease was refractory, from a patient treated with antithyroid drugs. CDR3: CASSFNRGRVGGSYEQYF. The CDR3 coding sequence is TGTGCCAGCAGCTTTAACCGCGGGAGGGTTGGGGGCTCCTACGAGCAGTACTTC.